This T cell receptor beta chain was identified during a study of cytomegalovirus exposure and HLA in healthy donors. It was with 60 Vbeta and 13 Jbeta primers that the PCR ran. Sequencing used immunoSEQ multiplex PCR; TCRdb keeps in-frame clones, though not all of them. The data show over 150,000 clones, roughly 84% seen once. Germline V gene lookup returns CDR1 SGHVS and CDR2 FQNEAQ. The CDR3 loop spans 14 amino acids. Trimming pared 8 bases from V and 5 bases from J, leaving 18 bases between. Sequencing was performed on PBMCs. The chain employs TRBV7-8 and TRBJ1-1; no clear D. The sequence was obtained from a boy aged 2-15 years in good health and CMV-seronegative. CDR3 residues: CASFPTLSRTEAFF. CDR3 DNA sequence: TGTGCCAGCTTCCCGACACTCAGCAGGACTGAAGCTTTCTTT.